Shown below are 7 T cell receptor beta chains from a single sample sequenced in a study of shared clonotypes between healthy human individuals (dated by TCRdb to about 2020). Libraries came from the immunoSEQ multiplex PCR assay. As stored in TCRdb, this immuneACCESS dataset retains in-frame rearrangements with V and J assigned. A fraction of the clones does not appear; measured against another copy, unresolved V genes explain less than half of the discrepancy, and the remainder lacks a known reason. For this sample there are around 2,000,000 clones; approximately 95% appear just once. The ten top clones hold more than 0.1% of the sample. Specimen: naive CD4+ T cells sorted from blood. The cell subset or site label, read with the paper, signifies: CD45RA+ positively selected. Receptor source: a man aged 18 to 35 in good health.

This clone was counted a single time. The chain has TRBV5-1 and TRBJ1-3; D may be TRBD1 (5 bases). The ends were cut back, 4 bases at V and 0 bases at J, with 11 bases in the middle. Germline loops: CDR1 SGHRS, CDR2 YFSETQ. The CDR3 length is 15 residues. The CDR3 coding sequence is TGCGCCAGCAGCCCCAGGGAGGTCTCTGGAAACACCATATATTTT. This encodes CASSPREVSGNTIYF.

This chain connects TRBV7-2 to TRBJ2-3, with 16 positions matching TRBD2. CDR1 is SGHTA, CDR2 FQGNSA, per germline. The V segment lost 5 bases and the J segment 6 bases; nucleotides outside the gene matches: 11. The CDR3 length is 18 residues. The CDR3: CASSPWGLAGGFFDTQYF. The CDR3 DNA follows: TGTGCCAGCAGCCCCTGGGGACTAGCGGGAGGGTTTTTTGATACGCAGTATTTT. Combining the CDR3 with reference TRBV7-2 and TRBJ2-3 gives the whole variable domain GAGVSQSPSNKVTEKGKDVELRCDPISGHTALYWYRQSLGQGLEFLIYFQGNSAPDKSGLPSDRFSAERTGGSVSTLTIQRTQQEDSAVYLCASSPWGLAGGFFDTQYFGPGTRLTVL.

Here the CDR3 reads CASSYSGTHYEQYF. The CDR3 DNA reads as TGTGCCAGCAGTTACTCCGGGACACACTACGAGCAGTACTTC. This sequence joins TRBV6-5 and TRBJ2-7; possible D gene TRBD1, 6 bases. CDR3 length: 14 amino acids. Germline loops: CDR1 MNHEY, CDR2 SVGAGI. V was trimmed by 0 bases and J by 3 bases, leaving 9 bases between them.

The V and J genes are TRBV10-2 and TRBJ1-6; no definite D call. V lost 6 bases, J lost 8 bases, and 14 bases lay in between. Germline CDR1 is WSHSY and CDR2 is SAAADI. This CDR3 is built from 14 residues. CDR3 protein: CASRNDPKDSPLHF. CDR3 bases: TGCGCCAGCAGGAATGACCCAAAGGATTCACCCCTCCACTTT.

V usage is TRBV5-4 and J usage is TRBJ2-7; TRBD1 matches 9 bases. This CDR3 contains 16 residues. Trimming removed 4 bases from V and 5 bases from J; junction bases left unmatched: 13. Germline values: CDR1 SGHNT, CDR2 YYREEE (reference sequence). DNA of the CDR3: TGTGCCAGCAGCAAAGGATCAGGACAGGGGTCCCACGAGCAGTACTTC. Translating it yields CASSKGSGQGSHEQYF.

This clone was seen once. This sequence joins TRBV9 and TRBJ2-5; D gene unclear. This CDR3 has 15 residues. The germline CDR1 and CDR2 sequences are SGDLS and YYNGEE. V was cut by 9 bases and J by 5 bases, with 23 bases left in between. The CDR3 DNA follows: TGTGCCACCTCCCCGGACCCTTCATTGCGGGAGACCCAGTACTTC. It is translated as CATSPDPSLRETQYF.

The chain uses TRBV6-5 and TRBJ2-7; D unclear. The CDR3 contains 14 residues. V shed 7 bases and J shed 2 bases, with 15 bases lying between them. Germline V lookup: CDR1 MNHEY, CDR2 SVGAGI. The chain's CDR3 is CASTTPAPTYEQYF. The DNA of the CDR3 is TGTGCCAGCACCACCCCAGCCCCAACCTACGAGCAGTACTTC.